This paragraph reports one T cell receptor beta chain. As yet, its antigen is unknown. Deep-level running was used for the assay. Method: immunoSEQ multiplex PCR; TCRdb's copy keeps in-frame clones and lacks some. The repertoire holds approximately 530,000 clones, with 90% to 96% as singletons. The data are from a study of shared clonotypes between healthy human individuals. As for the study in general: The donors, a couple of women and three men, were aged 18 to 49.

Findings and limits, study-wide: Sampling involved blood alone; tissue repertoires likely differ.

Specimen: naive CD4+ T cells sorted from blood. Subset given: CD45RA+ positively selected. The receptor comes from a woman aged 25-40 years in good health.

The DNA for the CDR3 is TGTGCCAGCAGTTTTTTTGCAGGGGTGGGCTACACCTTC. It codes for CASSFFAGVGYTF. The chain uses TRBV27 and TRBJ1-2, with D possibly TRBD1 on 6 matching bases. V was pared by 3 bases and J by 8 bases, with 13 bases between. CDR1 is MNHEY, CDR2 SMNVEV, per germline (reference sequence). CDR3 size: 13 residues.